Listed below are T cell receptor beta chains from one sample, sequenced in a study of beta chain features in type 1 diabetes. Repertoires were generated with immunoSEQ multiplex PCR, while TCRdb's copy carries only in-frame clones and drops some. Counted here are approximately 140,000 clones, less than 8.5% occurring once; the ten biggest clones make up 1.1% to 1.5%. The sequenced material came from central memory CD4+ T cells from blood. Source of these receptors: a woman aged 25 to 39 in good health. The CDR3 runs from the conserved cysteine through the conserved F or W. The order of the fields is CDR3 DNA, CDR3 protein, D gene, J gene, clone size, V gene. D genes are given only for firm matches. Clone size is shown for a subset of rows, as once, few, many or a class of expanded clone.

CDR3nt: TGTGCCAGCAGTCGGGGACAGTCACCAGATACGCAGTATTTT
CDR3aa: CASSRGQSPDTQYF
d_gene: TRBD1
j_gene: TRBJ2-3
abundance: .
v_gene: TRBV6-4

CDR3nt: TGCGCCAGCAGCTTGGCCGGGGGAGGTGTCGCAGATACGCAGTATTTT
CDR3aa: CASSLAGGGVADTQYF
d_gene: .
j_gene: TRBJ2-3
abundance: .
v_gene: TRBV5-1

CDR3nt: TGTGCCAGCACCTACGGACAAGGCCCTGTTCGATATGGCTACACCTTC
CDR3aa: CASTYGQGPVRYGYTF
d_gene: .
j_gene: TRBJ1-2
abundance: .
v_gene: TRBV7-2

CDR3nt: TGCGCCAGCAGCCAAGCCTGGGACAGGGCCTACGAGCAGTACTTC
CDR3aa: CASSQAWDRAYEQYF
d_gene: TRBD1
j_gene: TRBJ2-7
abundance: few
v_gene: TRBV4-3

CDR3nt: TGTGCCAGCAGACCAACTAGCGGGAGCTCCTACGAGCAGTACTTC
CDR3aa: CASRPTSGSSYEQYF
d_gene: TRBD2
j_gene: TRBJ2-7
abundance: few
v_gene: TRBV7-2

CDR3nt: TGTGCCAGCAGCGTAGCTTCGACAGCCACAGATACGCAGTATTTT
CDR3aa: CASSVASTATDTQYF
d_gene: .
j_gene: TRBJ2-3
abundance: few
v_gene: TRBV9

CDR3nt: TGCGCCAGCAGCTTGGGGCGGCGGGGGGGCTCCTACAATGAGCAGTTCTTC
CDR3aa: CASSLGRRGGSYNEQFF
d_gene: TRBD2
j_gene: TRBJ2-1
abundance: few
v_gene: TRBV5-1

CDR3nt: TGCGCCAGCAGCCCCGGTCAAGGAGCGGACAATGAGCAGTTCTTC
CDR3aa: CASSPGQGADNEQFF
d_gene: .
j_gene: TRBJ2-1
abundance: few
v_gene: TRBV4-1

CDR3nt: TGTGCCACCAGCAGTTTAAGGGAGGGAGTCACCATATATTTT
CDR3aa: CATSSLREGVTIYF
d_gene: .
j_gene: TRBJ1-3
abundance: .
v_gene: TRBV15

CDR3nt: TGTGCCAGCAGAATGACTAGCGGGAGGTACGAGCAGTACTTC
CDR3aa: CASRMTSGRYEQYF
d_gene: TRBD2
j_gene: TRBJ2-7
abundance: .
v_gene: TRBV6-5

CDR3nt: TGTGCCAGCAGTTATTTGGACAGGACCACGGACATTCAGTACTTC
CDR3aa: CASSYLDRTTDIQYF
d_gene: TRBD1
j_gene: TRBJ2-4
abundance: few
v_gene: TRBV6-6

CDR3nt: TGTGCTAGTGGCTCCCCGAGCCGGGACAGGGGTTGGAAGCAGTTCTTC
CDR3aa: CASGSPSRDRGWKQFF
d_gene: TRBD1
j_gene: TRBJ2-1
abundance: many
v_gene: TRBV12-5

CDR3nt: TGTGCCAGTAGTATCGACGGACTAGCGGGACACCCGAACACCGGGGAGCTGTTTTTT
CDR3aa: CASSIDGLAGHPNTGELFF
d_gene: TRBD2
j_gene: TRBJ2-2
abundance: few
v_gene: TRBV19

CDR3nt: TGTGCCACCAGCAGAAAAACCGGGACTAGCGGGACGGGGCCGGTCAATGAGCAGTTCTTC
CDR3aa: CATSRKTGTSGTGPVNEQFF
d_gene: TRBD2
j_gene: TRBJ2-1
abundance: few
v_gene: TRBV15

CDR3nt: TGTGCCAGCAGCTTGGATGGAGCCTCTGGGGCCAACGTCCTGACTTTC
CDR3aa: CASSLDGASGANVLTF
d_gene: .
j_gene: TRBJ2-6
abundance: .
v_gene: TRBV11-2

CDR3nt: TGTGCCAGCAGTTTCCGGGTGGGTGAGCAGTTCTTC
CDR3aa: CASSFRVGEQFF
d_gene: .
j_gene: TRBJ2-1
abundance: few
v_gene: TRBV6-6

CDR3nt: TGTGCCAGCAGTTCCCCGGACTCCCAAGAGACCCAGTACTTC
CDR3aa: CASSSPDSQETQYF
d_gene: .
j_gene: TRBJ2-5
abundance: .
v_gene: TRBV28

CDR3nt: TGTGCCAGCAGCCGTAGCGTGACGGAGACCCAGTACTTC
CDR3aa: CASSRSVTETQYF
d_gene: .
j_gene: TRBJ2-5
abundance: few
v_gene: TRBV7-3

CDR3nt: TGCGCCAGCAGCCTTAGCGGGAGGGCCGGGGAGCTGTTTTTT
CDR3aa: CASSLSGRAGELFF
d_gene: TRBD2
j_gene: TRBJ2-2
abundance: many
v_gene: TRBV4-3

CDR3nt: TGTGCCAGCAGTGAATCTCCCAGTGCGGGTGGAACAGATACGCAGTATTTT
CDR3aa: CASSESPSAGGTDTQYF
d_gene: .
j_gene: TRBJ2-3
abundance: .
v_gene: TRBV25-1

CDR3nt: TGTGCCAGCAGCATACGGCTCCCGGGGACCCAGTACTTC
CDR3aa: CASSIRLPGTQYF
d_gene: .
j_gene: TRBJ2-5
abundance: few
v_gene: TRBV7-2

CDR3nt: TGTGCCAGTACCCGGACTAGCGGGCTTCTCAATGAGCAGTTCTTC
CDR3aa: CASTRTSGLLNEQFF
d_gene: TRBD2
j_gene: TRBJ2-1
abundance: .
v_gene: TRBV19

CDR3nt: TGTGCCAGCAGCCTCCGGTCGGGACAGACTTCAAACTATGGCTACACCTTC
CDR3aa: CASSLRSGQTSNYGYTF
d_gene: TRBD1
j_gene: TRBJ1-2
abundance: .
v_gene: TRBV11-2

CDR3nt: TGTGCCAGTAGTGGGCAGAGGAACACTGAAGCTTTCTTT
CDR3aa: CASSGQRNTEAFF
d_gene: .
j_gene: TRBJ1-1
abundance: few
v_gene: TRBV19

CDR3nt: TGCGCCAGCAGCACCGGACAGGGGGCACACGAGCAGTACTTC
CDR3aa: CASSTGQGAHEQYF
d_gene: TRBD1
j_gene: TRBJ2-7
abundance: .
v_gene: TRBV5-1

CDR3nt: TGTGCCAGCAGGGGACTAGCGGGAGGTGGCTACGAGCAGTACTTC
CDR3aa: CASRGLAGGGYEQYF
d_gene: TRBD2
j_gene: TRBJ2-7
abundance: .
v_gene: TRBV27

CDR3nt: TGTGCCAGCAGACCGATAGCGGGAGGGACAATAGAGCAGTTCTTC
CDR3aa: CASRPIAGGTIEQFF
d_gene: TRBD2
j_gene: TRBJ2-1
abundance: many
v_gene: TRBV2

CDR3nt: TGTGCCAGCAGCGTCGGCGGGAGGGCCTACAATGAGCAGTTCTTC
CDR3aa: CASSVGGRAYNEQFF
d_gene: TRBD2
j_gene: TRBJ2-1
abundance: .
v_gene: TRBV5-4

CDR3nt: TGTGCCAGCAGCGTCCAGACAGGGGTCACTGAAGCTTTCTTT
CDR3aa: CASSVQTGVTEAFF
d_gene: TRBD1
j_gene: TRBJ1-1
abundance: .
v_gene: TRBV9

CDR3nt: TGTGCCAGCAGCCCCGGACTAGCGGCCTCCTACGAGCAGTACTTC
CDR3aa: CASSPGLAASYEQYF
d_gene: TRBD2
j_gene: TRBJ2-7
abundance: many
v_gene: TRBV9

CDR3nt: TGCAGCGTTGAGGCCGGACAGGGTTGGTATACGCAGTATTTT
CDR3aa: CSVEAGQGWYTQYF
d_gene: TRBD1
j_gene: TRBJ2-3
abundance: many
v_gene: TRBV29-1

CDR3nt: TGCAGCGTTGTTTCGGGTTCTGATACGCAGTATTTT
CDR3aa: CSVVSGSDTQYF
d_gene: .
j_gene: TRBJ2-3
abundance: many
v_gene: TRBV29-1

CDR3nt: TGTGCCAGCTCACCAAACAGGGGGTCCAACTATGGCTACACCTTC
CDR3aa: CASSPNRGSNYGYTF
d_gene: TRBD1
j_gene: TRBJ1-2
abundance: .
v_gene: TRBV18

CDR3nt: TGTGCCACCAGCGGTGGGAGGGACAATGAGCAGTTCTTC
CDR3aa: CATSGGRDNEQFF
d_gene: TRBD2
j_gene: TRBJ2-1
abundance: .
v_gene: TRBV15

CDR3nt: TGTGCCAGCAGTTCGCAGTCGTCCAGGGGCGATACTCAAGAGACCCAGTACTTC
CDR3aa: CASSSQSSRGDTQETQYF
d_gene: .
j_gene: TRBJ2-5
abundance: few
v_gene: TRBV28

CDR3nt: TGTGCCAGCAGCCAAGATTTTGGTAGCGGGGTAACAGATACGCAGTATTTT
CDR3aa: CASSQDFGSGVTDTQYF
d_gene: TRBD2
j_gene: TRBJ2-3
abundance: .
v_gene: TRBV4-2

CDR3nt: TGTGCCAGCAGCTTAGGGGCTCGGGGGAATGGAGATACGCAGTATTTT
CDR3aa: CASSLGARGNGDTQYF
d_gene: .
j_gene: TRBJ2-3
abundance: few
v_gene: TRBV7-3

CDR3nt: TGCGCCAGCAGCTTGGAGGGCGGGAGGTCCTACAATGAGCAGTTCTTC
CDR3aa: CASSLEGGRSYNEQFF
d_gene: TRBD2
j_gene: TRBJ2-1
abundance: many
v_gene: TRBV5-1

CDR3nt: TGTGCCAGCACACTTCAAGAGACCCAGTACTTC
CDR3aa: CASTLQETQYF
d_gene: .
j_gene: TRBJ2-5
abundance: .
v_gene: TRBV6-5

CDR3nt: TGTGCGACAGGGGGATTCGGAAGCTTCTACGAGCAGTACTTC
CDR3aa: CATGGFGSFYEQYF
d_gene: TRBD1
j_gene: TRBJ2-7
abundance: .
v_gene: TRBV28